These T cell receptor beta chains were read from a single sample in a study of identical twins. TCRdb reanalysed the 5' RACE reads using MiXCR and keeps one entry per CDR3 protein. Among about 240,000 distinct CDR3 sequences listed, approximately 10% were seen once. Sample: memory T cells sorted from blood. The receptors here all came from a man between 50 and 59 years old in good health. The CDR3 runs from the conserved cysteine through the conserved F or W. Fields, in order: clone size, J gene, D gene, V gene, CDR3 length, CDR3 DNA, CDR3 protein. A D gene is named only where the DNA matches it firmly. Where a row states a size, it is once, few, many or the class of an expanded clone; other rows omit it.

clone size: NA; J gene: TRBJ2-7; D gene: NA; V gene: TRBV27; CDR3 length: 15; CDR3 DNA: TGTGCCAGCAGTTTCGGCCCGGGACCGACCTACGAGCAGTACTTC; CDR3 protein: CASSFGPGPTYEQYF
clone size: few; J gene: TRBJ1-1; D gene: TRBD1; V gene: TRBV14; CDR3 length: 13; CDR3 DNA: TGTGCCAGCACCCGGGACAGGAACACTGAAGCTTTCTTT; CDR3 protein: CASTRDRNTEAFF
clone size: many; J gene: TRBJ1-2; D gene: NA; V gene: TRBV18; CDR3 length: 16; CDR3 DNA: TGTGCCAGCTCACCACCTTGGAGGGAAGAAACCTATGGCTACACCTTC; CDR3 protein: CASSPPWREETYGYTF
clone size: once; J gene: TRBJ2-1; D gene: NA; V gene: TRBV12-3/TRBV12-4; CDR3 length: 15; CDR3 DNA: TGTGCCAGCAGTTTTTGGCCTCCCCCGCGGGATGAGCAGTTCTTC; CDR3 protein: CASSFWPPPRDEQFF
clone size: many; J gene: TRBJ2-7; D gene: TRBD2; V gene: TRBV7-2; CDR3 length: 13; CDR3 DNA: TGTGCCAGCAGCTTAGGGGTAGCGGGGAACCCCTACTTC; CDR3 protein: CASSLGVAGNPYF
clone size: many; J gene: TRBJ1-1; D gene: NA; V gene: TRBV3-1; CDR3 length: 14; CDR3 DNA: TGTGCCAGCAGCCAACAACAGGGGAACACTGAAGCTTTCTTT; CDR3 protein: CASSQQQGNTEAFF
clone size: many; J gene: TRBJ2-3; D gene: NA; V gene: TRBV20-1; CDR3 length: 15; CDR3 DNA: TGCAGTGCTAGAGATTACGGCAGGGGCACAGATACGCAGTATTTT; CDR3 protein: CSARDYGRGTDTQYF
clone size: NA; J gene: TRBJ2-5; D gene: TRBD2; V gene: TRBV20-1; CDR3 length: 16; CDR3 DNA: TGCAGTGCTAGTGAACTAGCGGGGGGCCGAAGAGAGACCCAGTACTTC; CDR3 protein: CSASELAGGRRETQYF
clone size: many; J gene: TRBJ2-7; D gene: TRBD2; V gene: TRBV10-2; CDR3 length: 15; CDR3 DNA: TGCGCCAGCAGAGAAGGTAGCGGGGGACCTTACGAGCAGTACTTC; CDR3 protein: CASREGSGGPYEQYF
clone size: few; J gene: TRBJ2-5; D gene: NA; V gene: TRBV11-1; CDR3 length: 14; CDR3 DNA: TGTGCCAGCAGCTCGCCCGGCTGGCAAGAGACCCAGTACTTC; CDR3 protein: CASSSPGWQETQYF
clone size: many; J gene: TRBJ2-3; D gene: TRBD1; V gene: TRBV18; CDR3 length: 15; CDR3 DNA: TGTGCCAGCTCCCAAGAGGGACAGTACACAGATACGCAGTATTTT; CDR3 protein: CASSQEGQYTDTQYF
clone size: many; J gene: TRBJ2-1; D gene: NA; V gene: TRBV5-1; CDR3 length: 16; CDR3 DNA: TGCGCCAGCAGCTCCCTCGGGTCCGGGTCGTCCGGTGAGCAGTTCTTC; CDR3 protein: CASSSLGSGSSGEQFF
clone size: NA; J gene: TRBJ2-7; D gene: TRBD1; V gene: TRBV6-1; CDR3 length: 10; CDR3 DNA: TGTGCCAGCGGCCGGGACAGGGGTGTGTTC; CDR3 protein: CASGRDRGVF
clone size: NA; J gene: TRBJ1-5; D gene: NA; V gene: TRBV2; CDR3 length: 14; CDR3 DNA: TGTGCCAGCAAAAGGGACGGTGGGGATCAGCCCCAGCATTTT; CDR3 protein: CASKRDGGDQPQHF
clone size: NA; J gene: TRBJ1-4; D gene: NA; V gene: TRBV28; CDR3 length: 15; CDR3 DNA: TGTGCCAGCATCACCCCGGGGGGCCCAGGGGAAAAACTGTTTTTT; CDR3 protein: CASITPGGPGEKLFF
clone size: few; J gene: TRBJ2-1; D gene: NA; V gene: TRBV28; CDR3 length: 16; CDR3 DNA: TGTGCCAGCAGTTTACCCGGGAGAGGGACCTACAATGAGCAGTTCTTC; CDR3 protein: CASSLPGRGTYNEQFF
clone size: NA; J gene: TRBJ1-1; D gene: TRBD1; V gene: TRBV5-5; CDR3 length: 15; CDR3 DNA: TGTGCCAGCAGCTGGAGGACAGGGGCCGGCGGTGAAGCTTTCTTT; CDR3 protein: CASSWRTGAGGEAFF
clone size: NA; J gene: TRBJ1-2; D gene: TRBD1; V gene: TRBV27; CDR3 length: 18; CDR3 DNA: TGTGCCAGCAGTCCCGGGTTGACAGGGGGCCGAATAGAGTATGGCTACACCTTC; CDR3 protein: CASSPGLTGGRIEYGYTF
clone size: NA; J gene: TRBJ2-7; D gene: NA; V gene: TRBV5-1; CDR3 length: 13; CDR3 DNA: TGCGCCAGCAGCTGGCGCGAGGGCGACGAGCAGTACTTC; CDR3 protein: CASSWREGDEQYF
clone size: many; J gene: TRBJ1-5; D gene: NA; V gene: TRBV5-1; CDR3 length: 15; CDR3 DNA: TGCGCCATCACCCCCCCTGGGCAGGCGAATCAGCCCCAGCATTTT; CDR3 protein: CAITPPGQANQPQHF
clone size: NA; J gene: TRBJ2-7; D gene: NA; V gene: TRBV24-1; CDR3 length: 15; CDR3 DNA: TGTGCCACCAGTGATAGAGCAGGGGGGGTCTACGAGCAGTACTTC; CDR3 protein: CATSDRAGGVYEQYF
clone size: many; J gene: TRBJ2-5; D gene: TRBD2; V gene: TRBV20-1; CDR3 length: 15; CDR3 DNA: TGCAGTGCTAGAAATAGCGGGAGGGCCGGAGAGACCCAGTACTTC; CDR3 protein: CSARNSGRAGETQYF
clone size: NA; J gene: TRBJ2-1; D gene: TRBD1; V gene: TRBV7-2; CDR3 length: 14; CDR3 DNA: TGTGCCTCCGGGACAGGGAGCTCCTACAATGAGCAGTTCTTC; CDR3 protein: CASGTGSSYNEQFF
clone size: many; J gene: TRBJ1-2; D gene: TRBD1; V gene: TRBV4-1; CDR3 length: 14; CDR3 DNA: TGCGCCAGCAGCCAAGGGGACAGTAACTATGGCTACACCTTC; CDR3 protein: CASSQGDSNYGYTF
clone size: few; J gene: TRBJ1-1; D gene: NA; V gene: TRBV3-1; CDR3 length: 12; CDR3 DNA: TGTGCCAGCAGCCAGGGAGAAGGAGTCGCTTTCTTT; CDR3 protein: CASSQGEGVAFF
clone size: few; J gene: TRBJ1-6; D gene: NA; V gene: TRBV30; CDR3 length: 13; CDR3 DNA: TGTGCCTGCGCTAGAACAGGGAATTCCCCCCTCCACTTT; CDR3 protein: CACARTGNSPLHF
clone size: few; J gene: TRBJ2-5; D gene: TRBD2; V gene: TRBV7-2; CDR3 length: 14; CDR3 DNA: TGTGCCAGCAGCCGGACTAGCGACAAAGAGACCCAGTACTTC; CDR3 protein: CASSRTSDKETQYF
clone size: few; J gene: TRBJ2-7; D gene: TRBD1; V gene: TRBV2; CDR3 length: 14; CDR3 DNA: TGTGCCAGCAGCAAAGGGGGCTCCTCCTACGAGCAGTACTTC; CDR3 protein: CASSKGGSSYEQYF
clone size: NA; J gene: TRBJ1-2; D gene: TRBD1; V gene: TRBV16; CDR3 length: 16; CDR3 DNA: TGTGCCAGCAGCCCGATTCGGACAGGGGCTAACTATGGCTACACCTTC; CDR3 protein: CASSPIRTGANYGYTF
clone size: few; J gene: TRBJ2-1; D gene: TRBD2; V gene: TRBV5-1; CDR3 length: 14; CDR3 DNA: TGCGCCAGCAGCTTATCAGCGGGGGCCAATGAGCAGTTCTTC; CDR3 protein: CASSLSAGANEQFF
clone size: few; J gene: TRBJ2-7; D gene: TRBD2; V gene: TRBV20-1; CDR3 length: 17; CDR3 DNA: TGCAGTGCTGCCCCCCTTACTAGCGGGAGACGGGTCTACGAGCAGTACTTC; CDR3 protein: CSAAPLTSGRRVYEQYF
clone size: NA; J gene: TRBJ2-3; D gene: TRBD2; V gene: TRBV20-1; CDR3 length: 15; CDR3 DNA: TGCAGTGCTAGATCTCCTAGCGGTTTCACAGATACGCAGTATTTT; CDR3 protein: CSARSPSGFTDTQYF
clone size: few; J gene: TRBJ2-2; D gene: NA; V gene: TRBV7-8; CDR3 length: 15; CDR3 DNA: TGTGCCAGCAGCTTAAAGGTCTGGGACACCGGGGAGCTGTTTTTT; CDR3 protein: CASSLKVWDTGELFF
clone size: NA; J gene: TRBJ1-1; D gene: TRBD1; V gene: TRBV28; CDR3 length: 13; CDR3 DNA: TGTGCCAGCAAACCAGGGGGGTACACTGAAGCTTTCTTT; CDR3 protein: CASKPGGYTEAFF
clone size: NA; J gene: TRBJ2-3; D gene: NA; V gene: TRBV20-1; CDR3 length: 11; CDR3 DNA: TGCAGTGCCACCTTCCGCCTAGTGCAGTATTTT; CDR3 protein: CSATFRLVQYF
clone size: NA; J gene: TRBJ2-1; D gene: TRBD2; V gene: TRBV5-4; CDR3 length: 20; CDR3 DNA: TGTGCCAGCAGCTTGAAGGCGGGACTAGCGGTCAGGAGCTCCTACAATGAGCAGTTCTTC; CDR3 protein: CASSLKAGLAVRSSYNEQFF